This TCR beta chain originates from a study of cytomegalovirus exposure and HLA in healthy donors. Looked up from germline, CDR1 is MNHEY and CDR2 is SMNVEV (reference sequence). There are 17 residues in the CDR3. Trimming took off 7 bases at V and 3 bases at J, with 22 bases between the two ends. The PCR ran on 60 Vbeta and 13 Jbeta primers. Repertoires were generated with immunoSEQ multiplex PCR, while TCRdb's copy carries only in-frame clones and drops some. In total, the table holds roughly 75,000 clones. This chain uses TRBV27 with TRBJ1-5, with D possibly matching TRBD1 (6 bases). Source material: PBMCs. The origin of this receptor is a man in his forties or fifties in good health and CMV-seronegative. The CDR3 nucleotides are TGTGCCAGCATCCAAAGGACAGTGCCTTGCCTCAATCAGCCCCAGCATTTT. It encodes CASIQRTVPCLNQPQHF.